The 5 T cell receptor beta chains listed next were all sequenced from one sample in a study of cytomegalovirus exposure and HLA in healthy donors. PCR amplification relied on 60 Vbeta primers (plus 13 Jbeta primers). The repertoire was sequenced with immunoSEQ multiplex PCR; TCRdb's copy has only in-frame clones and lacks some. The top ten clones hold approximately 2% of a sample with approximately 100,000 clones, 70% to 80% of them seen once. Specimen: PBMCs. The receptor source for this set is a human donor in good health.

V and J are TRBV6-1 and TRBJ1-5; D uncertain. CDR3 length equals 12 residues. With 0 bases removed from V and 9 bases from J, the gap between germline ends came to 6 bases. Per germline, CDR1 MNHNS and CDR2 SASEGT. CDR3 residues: CASSEASGPQHF. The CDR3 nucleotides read TGTGCCAGCAGTGAAGCGAGTGGGCCCCAGCATTTT.

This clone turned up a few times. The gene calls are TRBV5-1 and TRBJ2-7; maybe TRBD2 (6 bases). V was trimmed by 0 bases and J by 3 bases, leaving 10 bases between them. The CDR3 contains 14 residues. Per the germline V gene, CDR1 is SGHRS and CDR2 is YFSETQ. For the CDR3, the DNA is TGCGCCAGCAGCTTGGACTTGGGGGGCTACGAGCAGTACTTC. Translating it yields CASSLDLGGYEQYF. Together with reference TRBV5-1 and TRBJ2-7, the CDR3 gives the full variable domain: KAGVTQTPRYLIKTRGQQVTLSCSPISGHRSVSWYQQTPGQGLQFLFEYFSETQRNKGNFPGRFSGRQFSNSRSEMNVSTLELGDSALYLCASSLDLGGYEQYFGPGTRLTVT.

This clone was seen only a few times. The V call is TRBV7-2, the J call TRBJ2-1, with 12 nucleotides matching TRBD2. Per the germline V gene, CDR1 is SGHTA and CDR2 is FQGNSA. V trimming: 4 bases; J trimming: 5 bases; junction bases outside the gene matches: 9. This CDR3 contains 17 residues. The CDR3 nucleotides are TGTGCCAGCAGCTCACAAGGACTAGCGGGGAGGCACAATGAGCAGTTCTTC. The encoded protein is CASSSQGLAGRHNEQFF.

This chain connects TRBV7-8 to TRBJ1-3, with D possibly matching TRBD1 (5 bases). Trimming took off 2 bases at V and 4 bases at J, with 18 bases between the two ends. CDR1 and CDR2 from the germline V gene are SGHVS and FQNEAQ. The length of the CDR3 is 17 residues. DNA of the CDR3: TGTGCCAGCAGCTTATTGGGGGGGACCTCGTCCGGAAACACCATATATTTT. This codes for CASSLLGGTSSGNTIYF.

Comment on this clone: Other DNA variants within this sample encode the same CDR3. The CDR3 region has the DNA TGTGCCAGCAGCCAAGAAGGACAGGGGAATGAAAAACTGTTTTTT. Translating gives CASSQEGQGNEKLFF. This chain uses TRBV4-2 with TRBJ1-4; 9 nucleotides align to TRBD1. The CDR3 is 15 amino acids. V dropped 0 bases and J dropped 5; count of bases not matched to a gene: 1. The germline gives CDR1 LGHNA, CDR2 YNFKEQ.